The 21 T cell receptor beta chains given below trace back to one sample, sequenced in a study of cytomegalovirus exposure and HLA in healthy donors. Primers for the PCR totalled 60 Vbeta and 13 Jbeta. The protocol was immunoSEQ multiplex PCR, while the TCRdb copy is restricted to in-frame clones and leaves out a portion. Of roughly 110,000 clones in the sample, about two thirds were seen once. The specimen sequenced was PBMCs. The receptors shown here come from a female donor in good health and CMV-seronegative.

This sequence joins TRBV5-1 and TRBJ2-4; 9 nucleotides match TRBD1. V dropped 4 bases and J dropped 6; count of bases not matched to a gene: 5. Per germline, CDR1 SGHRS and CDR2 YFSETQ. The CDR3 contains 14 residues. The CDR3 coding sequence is TGCGCCAGCAGCGCCGGGACAGGGTCAAACATTCAGTACTTC. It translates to CASSAGTGSNIQYF.

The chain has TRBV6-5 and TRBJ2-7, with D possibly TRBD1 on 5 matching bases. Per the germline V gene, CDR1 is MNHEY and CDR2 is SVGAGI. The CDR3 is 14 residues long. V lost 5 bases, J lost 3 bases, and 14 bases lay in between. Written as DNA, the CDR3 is TGTGCCAGCAGTAGGGGTCGGTCTTTCTACGAGCAGTACTTC. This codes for CASSRGRSFYEQYF.

The CDR3 DNA follows: TGCGCCAGCAGCTGGGGCGGGGGCGAGGAGCAGTTCTTC. Translation gives CASSWGGGEEQFF. The rearrangement links TRBV5-1 to TRBJ2-1, with D tentatively TRBD2 (7 bases). CDR1 SGHRS and CDR2 YFSETQ come from the germline V gene. The V end was cut by 3 bases, the J end by 10 bases, with 14 bases between. The CDR3 is 13 amino acids.

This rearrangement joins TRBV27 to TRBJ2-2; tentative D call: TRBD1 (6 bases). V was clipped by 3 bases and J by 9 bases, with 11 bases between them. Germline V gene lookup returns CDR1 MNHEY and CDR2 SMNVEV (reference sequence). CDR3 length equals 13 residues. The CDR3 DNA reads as TGTGCCAGCAGTTTCGCAGGGGAGAGGGAGCTGTTTTTT. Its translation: CASSFAGERELFF.

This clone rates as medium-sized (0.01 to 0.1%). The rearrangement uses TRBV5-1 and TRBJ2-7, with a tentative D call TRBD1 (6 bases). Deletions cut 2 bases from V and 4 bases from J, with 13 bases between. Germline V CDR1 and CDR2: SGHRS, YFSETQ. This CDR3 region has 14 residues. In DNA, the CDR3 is TGCGCCAGCAGCTTTTTGCAAGGACAGTACGAGCAGTACTTC. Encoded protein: CASSFLQGQYEQYF.

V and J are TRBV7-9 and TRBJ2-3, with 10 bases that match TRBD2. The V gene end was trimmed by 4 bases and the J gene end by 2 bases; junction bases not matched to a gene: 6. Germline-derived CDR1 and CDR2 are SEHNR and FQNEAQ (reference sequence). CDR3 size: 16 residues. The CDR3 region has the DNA TGTGCCAGCAGCTGGACTAGCGGAAAAGTCACAGATACGCAGTATTTT. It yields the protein CASSWTSGKVTDTQYF.

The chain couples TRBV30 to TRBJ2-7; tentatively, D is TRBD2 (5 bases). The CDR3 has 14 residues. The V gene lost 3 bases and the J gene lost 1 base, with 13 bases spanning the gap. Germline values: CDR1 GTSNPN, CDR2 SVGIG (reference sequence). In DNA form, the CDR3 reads TGTGCCTGGAGCGAAGACTATTATTCCTACGAGCAGTACTTC. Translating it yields CAWSEDYYSYEQYF. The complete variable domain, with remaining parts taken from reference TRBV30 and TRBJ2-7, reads SQTIHQWPATLVQPVGSPLSLECTVEGTSNPNLYWYRQAAGRGLQLLFYSVGIGQISSEVPQNLSASRPQDRQFILSSKKLLLSDSGFYLCAWSEDYYSYEQYFGPGTRLTVT.

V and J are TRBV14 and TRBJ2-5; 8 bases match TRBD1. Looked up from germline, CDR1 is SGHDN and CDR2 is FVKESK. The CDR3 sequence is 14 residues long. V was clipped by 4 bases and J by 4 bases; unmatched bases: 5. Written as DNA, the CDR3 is TGTGCCAGCAGCCCCAATGACAGGGGAGAGACCCAGTACTTC. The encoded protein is CASSPNDRGETQYF.

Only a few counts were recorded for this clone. CDR3 in amino acids: CASSMTSNSYNEQFF. The CDR3 nucleotides are TGTGCCAGTAGTATGACTAGCAACTCCTACAATGAGCAGTTCTTC. The V call is TRBV19, the J call TRBJ2-1; 7 bases are shared with TRBD2. Germline CDR1 is LNHDA and CDR2 is SQIVND (reference sequence). Germline trimming cut 3 bases from V and 0 bases from J; bases unmatched to any gene: 2. There are 15 residues in the CDR3.

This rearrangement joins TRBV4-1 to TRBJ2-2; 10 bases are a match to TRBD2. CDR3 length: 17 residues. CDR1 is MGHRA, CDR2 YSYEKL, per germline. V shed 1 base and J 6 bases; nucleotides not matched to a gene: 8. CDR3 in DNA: TGCGCCAGCAGCCAAGGGGTACTTGGGACTAGCGCCGGGGAGCTGTTTTTT. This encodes CASSQGVLGTSAGELFF.

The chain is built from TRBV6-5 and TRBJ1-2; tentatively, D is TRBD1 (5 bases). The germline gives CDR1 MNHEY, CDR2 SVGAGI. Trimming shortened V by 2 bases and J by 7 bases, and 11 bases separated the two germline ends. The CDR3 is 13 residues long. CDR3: CASSYGAVGGYTF. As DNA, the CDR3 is TGTGCCAGCAGTTACGGGGCAGTCGGTGGCTACACCTTC.

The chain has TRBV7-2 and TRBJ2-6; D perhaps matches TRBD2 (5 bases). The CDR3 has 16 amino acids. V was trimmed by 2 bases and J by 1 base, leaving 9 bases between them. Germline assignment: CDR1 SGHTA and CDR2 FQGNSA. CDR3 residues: CASSLRGGSGANVLTF. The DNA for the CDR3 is TGTGCCAGCAGCTTAAGAGGCGGGTCTGGGGCCAACGTCCTGACTTTC.

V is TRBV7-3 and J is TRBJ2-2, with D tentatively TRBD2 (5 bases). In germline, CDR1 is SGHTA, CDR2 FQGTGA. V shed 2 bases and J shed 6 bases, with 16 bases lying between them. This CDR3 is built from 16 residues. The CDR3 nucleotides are TGTGCCAGCAGCTTAGTATCAGGCCGGGGAGCCGGGGAGCTGTTTTTT. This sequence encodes CASSLVSGRGAGELFF.

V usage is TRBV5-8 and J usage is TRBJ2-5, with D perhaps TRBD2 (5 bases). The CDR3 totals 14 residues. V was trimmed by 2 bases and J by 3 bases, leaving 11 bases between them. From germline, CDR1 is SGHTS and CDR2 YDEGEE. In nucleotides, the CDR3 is TGTGCCAGCAGCTTCCCGGTGCGGGAAGAGACCCAGTACTTC. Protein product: CASSFPVREETQYF.

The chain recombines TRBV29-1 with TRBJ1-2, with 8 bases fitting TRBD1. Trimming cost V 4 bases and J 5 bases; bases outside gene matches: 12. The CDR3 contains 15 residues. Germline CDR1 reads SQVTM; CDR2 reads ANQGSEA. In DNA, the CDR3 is TGCAGCGTTGGGGTTAGACAGGGGAGGAATTATGGCTACACCTTC. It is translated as CSVGVRQGRNYGYTF.

This CDR3 is CASSLVGLLAGVREQFF. CDR3 sequence (DNA): TGTGCCAGCAGCTTAGTTGGGCTACTAGCGGGAGTACGGGAGCAGTTCTTC. The J gene is TRBJ2-1, the V gene TRBV11-2, with TRBD2 matching 11 bases. Germline V CDR1 and CDR2: SGHAT, FQNNGV. The V segment lost 1 base and the J segment 10 bases; nucleotides outside the gene matches: 12. The CDR3 consists of 17 residues.

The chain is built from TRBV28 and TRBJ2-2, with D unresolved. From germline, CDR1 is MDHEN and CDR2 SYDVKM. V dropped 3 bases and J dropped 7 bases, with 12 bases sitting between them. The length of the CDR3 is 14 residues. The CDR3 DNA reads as TGTGCCAGCAGTTTCGAGGCCCTGGGCGGGGAGCTGTTTTTT. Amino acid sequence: CASSFEALGGELFF.

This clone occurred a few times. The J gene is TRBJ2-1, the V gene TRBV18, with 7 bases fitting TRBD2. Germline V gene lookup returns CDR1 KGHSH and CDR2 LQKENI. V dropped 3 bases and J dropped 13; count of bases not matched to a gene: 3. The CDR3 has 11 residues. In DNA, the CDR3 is TGTGCCAGCTCACCGGCGGGAGACCAGTTCTTC. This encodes CASSPAGDQFF.

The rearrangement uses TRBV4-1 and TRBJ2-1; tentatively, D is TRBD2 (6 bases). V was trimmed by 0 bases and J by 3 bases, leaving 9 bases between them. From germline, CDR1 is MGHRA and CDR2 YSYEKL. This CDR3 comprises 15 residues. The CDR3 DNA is TGCGCCAGCAGCCAAGACCCTAGCGACTACAATGAGCAGTTCTTC. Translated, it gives CASSQDPSDYNEQFF.

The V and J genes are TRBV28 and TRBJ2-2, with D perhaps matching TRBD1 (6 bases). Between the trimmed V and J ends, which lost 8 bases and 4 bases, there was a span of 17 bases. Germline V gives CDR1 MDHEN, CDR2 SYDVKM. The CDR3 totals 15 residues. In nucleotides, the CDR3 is TGTGCCAGCCCCCCCACCGGACAGAGCACCGGGGAGCTGTTTTTT. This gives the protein CASPPTGQSTGELFF.

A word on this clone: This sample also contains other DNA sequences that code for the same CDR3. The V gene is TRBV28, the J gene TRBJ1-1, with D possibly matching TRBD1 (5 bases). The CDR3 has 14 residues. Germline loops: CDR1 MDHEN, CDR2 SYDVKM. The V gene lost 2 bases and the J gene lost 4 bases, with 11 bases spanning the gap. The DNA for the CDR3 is TGTGCCAGCAGTTTAAGTGGGGGAGGCACTGAAGCTTTCTTT. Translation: CASSLSGGGTEAFF.